This passage covers 20 T cell receptor beta chains from one sample sequenced in a study of cytomegalovirus exposure and HLA in healthy donors. With 60 Vbeta and 13 Jbeta primers, the PCR was carried out. Some clones are missing from TCRdb's copy, which holds only in-frame ones; the method was immunoSEQ multiplex PCR. This sample contains some 130,000 clones. Sequenced material: PBMCs. The origin of the receptors is a woman aged 35 to 49 in good health and CMV-seropositive.

The chain uses TRBV5-1 and TRBJ1-4; 7 positions agree with TRBD1. Germline loops: CDR1 SGHRS, CDR2 YFSETQ. V lost 4 bases and J lost 5; bases outside the gene matches: 5. The CDR3 runs 14 residues. The CDR3 protein is CASSPGGGNEKLFF. CDR3 DNA sequence: TGCGCCAGCAGCCCAGGGGGTGGCAATGAAAAACTGTTTTTT.

The rearrangement uses TRBV5-1 and TRBJ2-1; 8 bases line up with TRBD2. The CDR3 has 14 residues. CDR1 is SGHRS, CDR2 YFSETQ, per germline. V was clipped by 3 bases and J by 6 bases; unmatched bases: 5. The CDR3 nucleotides are TGCGCCAGCAGCTCGGGAGGGCCGCCCAATGAGCAGTTCTTC. Its translation: CASSSGGPPNEQFF.

The chain is built from TRBV11-3 and TRBJ1-1; 8 positions match TRBD1. V was pared by 5 bases and J by 9 bases, with 5 bases of the junction left unmatched. CDR1 is SGHNT, CDR2 YENEEA, per germline. The CDR3 is 12 residues long. This CDR3 reads CASSTRTGQAFF. The CDR3 bases are TGTGCCAGCAGCACTCGGACAGGGCAAGCTTTCTTT. The full variable domain, completed using reference TRBV11-3 and TRBJ1-1, is EAGVVQSPRYKIIEKKQPVAFWCNPISGHNTLYWYLQNLGQGPELLIRYENEEAVDDSQLPKDRFSAERLKGVDSTLKIQPAELGDSAVYLCASSTRTGQAFFGQGTRLTVV.

This chain joins TRBV5-4 and TRBJ2-5; a weak D match, TRBD2 (7 bases). CDR1 SGHNT and CDR2 YYREEE come from the germline V gene (reference sequence). V was cut by 2 bases and J by 4 bases, with 15 bases left in between. The CDR3 is 15 residues long. CDR3: CASSFGQGGGETQYF. CDR3 nucleotides: TGTGCCAGCAGCTTCGGGCAGGGAGGGGGAGAGACCCAGTACTTC.

Here the CDR3 DNA reads TGTGCCAGCAGCCTGGGGGCCCCCAATGAGCAGTTCTTC. Translated: CASSLGAPNEQFF. The chain joins TRBV7-9 to TRBJ2-1, with TRBD1 as a possible D gene (6 bases). This CDR3 is built from 13 residues. Germline V gene data show CDR1 as SEHNR and CDR2 as FQNEAQ (reference sequence). V lost 5 bases and J lost 6, with 11 bases in between.

For this clone: Sequence at one end of the junction differs from germline and may be a read error. V usage is TRBV27 and J usage is TRBJ2-7; D is ambiguous. The CDR3 contains 13 residues. Germline V gene sequence: CDR1 MNHEY, CDR2 SMNVEV (reference sequence). The chain's CDR3 is CASSLSGGREQCF. The CDR3, as DNA: TGTGCCAGCAGTTTATCGGGTGGGCGTGAGCAGTGCTTC.

The chain links TRBV5-1 to TRBJ2-7; TRBD1 matches 12 bases. The CDR3 runs 16 residues. With 3 bases clipped from V and 1 base from J, the junction kept 5 bases outside the gene matches. Per germline, CDR1 SGHRS and CDR2 YFSETQ. CDR3 coding DNA: TGCGCCAGCAGCTCCCCGGGACAGGGGGCATCCTACGAGCAGTACTTC. Its translation is CASSSPGQGASYEQYF.

V usage is TRBV30 and J usage is TRBJ2-5; 7 bases match TRBD1. The germline gives CDR1 GTSNPN, CDR2 SVGIG (reference sequence). CDR3 length: 14 residues. The J segment lost 5 bases and the V segment lost 3 bases, leaving 9 bases of the junction unmatched. In DNA form, the CDR3 reads TGTGCCTGGAGCCCTAGACAGGGTGGGGAGACCCAGTACTTC. It specifies CAWSPRQGGETQYF.

The chain joins TRBV27 to TRBJ2-5; D is undetermined. The better agreement between TRBJ2-7 and the DNA end casts doubt on the J call. Germline V gene data show CDR1 as MNHEY and CDR2 as SMNVEV (reference sequence). The CDR3 runs 12 residues. The CDR3 DNA follows: TGTGCCAGCTCTGGGCAATCCTACGAGCAGTACTTC. As protein: CASSGQSYEQYF.

The rearrangement joins TRBV28 to TRBJ2-2, with 8 bases lining up with TRBD1. The V gene's germline CDR1 is MDHEN and CDR2 SYDVKM. The CDR3 runs to 16 residues. Germline trimming cut 1 base from V and 4 bases from J; bases unmatched to any gene: 5. Here the CDR3 DNA reads TGTGCCAGCAGTTTATCCAGGGGGCACGGCACCGGGGAGCTGTTTTTT. This codes for CASSLSRGHGTGELFF.

The genes are TRBV27 and TRBJ2-1; D is possibly TRBD1 (6 bases). This CDR3 has 15 amino acids. The V gene lost 1 base and the J gene lost 7 bases, with 14 bases spanning the gap. CDR1 and CDR2 (germline): MNHEY, SMNVEV (reference sequence). The DNA for the CDR3 is TGTGCCAGCAGTTTATTCAGGGGCGGCCTAAATGAGCAGTTCTTC. It translates to CASSLFRGGLNEQFF.

CDR3 nucleotides: TGCGCCAGCAGCTTGGTGGCAGGGTCGGGCACCGGGGAGCTGTTTTTT. This encodes CASSLVAGSGTGELFF. The chain combines TRBV5-1 with TRBJ2-2; D possibly corresponds to TRBD1 (5 bases). From germline, CDR1 is SGHRS and CDR2 YFSETQ. The CDR3 covers 16 residues. The V end lost 0 bases, the J end lost 4 bases, and 13 bases lay between the germline ends. The entire variable domain, with the rest obtained from reference TRBV5-1 and TRBJ2-2, is as follows: KAGVTQTPRYLIKTRGQQVTLSCSPISGHRSVSWYQQTPGQGLQFLFEYFSETQRNKGNFPGRFSGRQFSNSRSEMNVSTLELGDSALYLCASSLVAGSGTGELFFGEGSRLTVL.

The rearrangement links TRBV29-1 to TRBJ2-7; maybe TRBD2 (5 bases). Trimming stripped 4 bases from V and 3 bases from J, with 10 bases between. Germline V gene sequence: CDR1 SQVTM, CDR2 ANQGSEA. The CDR3 runs 12 residues. The DNA of the CDR3 is TGCAGCGTTGTAATTGGAGGCTACGAGCAGTACTTC. Translation: CSVVIGGYEQYF.

The gene calls are TRBV6-6 and TRBJ1-1; D call uncertain. Germline V gene data show CDR1 as MNHNY and CDR2 as SVGAGI (reference sequence). V was shortened by 6 bases and J by 0 bases, with 8 bases between the two germline ends. This CDR3 region has 13 residues. In DNA, the CDR3 is TGTGCCAGCAGCGGGGTCCTGAACACTGAAGCTTTCTTT. Translated, it gives CASSGVLNTEAFF.

This rearrangement joins TRBV7-9 to TRBJ2-7; a possible D gene is TRBD2 (6 bases). Germline V CDR1 and CDR2: SEHNR, FQNEAQ (reference sequence). With 5 bases removed from V and 0 bases from J, the gap between germline ends came to 8 bases. This CDR3 spans 13 amino acids. As DNA, the CDR3 is TGTGCCAGCAGCCGGGACTCCTCCTACGAGCAGTACTTC. It encodes CASSRDSSYEQYF.

The chain joins TRBV4-1 to TRBJ2-7; TRBD1 might be the D (5 bases). Trimming took off 3 bases at V and 1 base at J, with 7 bases between the two ends. Germline CDR1 is MGHRA and CDR2 is YSYEKL. The CDR3 loop spans 13 amino acids. The CDR3 protein is CASSHPGSYEQYF. The CDR3 DNA sequence: TGCGCCAGCAGCCATCCAGGGTCCTACGAGCAGTACTTC.

The chain combines TRBV28 with TRBJ1-2, with no clear D. The germline gives CDR1 MDHEN, CDR2 SYDVKM. The CDR3 is 15 amino acids. The ends were cut back, 6 bases at V and 0 bases at J, with 14 bases in the middle. The CDR3 spells CASSLWTQANYGYTF. In nucleotides, the CDR3 is TGTGCCAGCAGCCTCTGGACTCAAGCTAACTATGGCTACACCTTC.

This chain uses TRBV19 with TRBJ2-1; no clear D gene. This CDR3 is built from 13 residues. Trimming took off 5 bases at V and 2 bases at J, with 7 bases between the two ends. Looked up from germline, CDR1 is LNHDA and CDR2 is SQIVND (reference sequence). CDR3 nucleotide sequence: TGTGCCAGTAGTCCAGGAACCTACAATGAGCAGTTCTTC. Amino acid sequence: CASSPGTYNEQFF. Full variable domain (rest looked up from reference TRBV19 and TRBJ2-1): DGGITQSPKYLFRKEGQNVTLSCEQNLNHDAMYWYRQDPGQGLRLIYYSQIVNDFQKGDIAEGYSVSREKKESFPLTVTSAQKNPTAFYLCASSPGTYNEQFFGPGTRLTVL.

The J gene is TRBJ2-7, the V gene TRBV7-2; 15 bases are shared with TRBD2. The germline gives CDR1 SGHTA, CDR2 FQGNSA. This CDR3 is built from 16 residues. Trimming cost V 4 bases and J 3 bases; bases outside gene matches: 4. CDR3 residues: CASSSTGLAGGYEQYF. DNA for the CDR3: TGTGCCAGCAGCTCTACGGGACTAGCGGGAGGCTACGAGCAGTACTTC. Based on the CDR3 plus reference TRBV7-2 and TRBJ2-7, the full variable domain is GAGVSQSPSNKVTEKGKDVELRCDPISGHTALYWYRQSLGQGLEFLIYFQGNSAPDKSGLPSDRFSAERTGGSVSTLTIQRTQQEDSAVYLCASSSTGLAGGYEQYFGPGTRLTVT.

The chain is built from TRBV10-1 and TRBJ2-7; the D gene is possibly TRBD2 (6 bases). Germline CDR1 reads WNHNN; CDR2 reads SYGVQD (reference sequence). The CDR3 is made up of 14 amino acids. The germline V and J ends were trimmed by 6 bases and 2 bases, with 14 bases remaining between them. CDR3 bases: TGCGCCAGCAGCCCTAGGGCGGGACCCTACGAGCAGTACTTC. Translation: CASSPRAGPYEQYF.